This TCR beta chain was obtained from a study of OX40 agonist ivuxolimab in advanced cancers. Whole-study context: Earlier anti-PD-1, anti-PD-L1 or anti-CTLA-4 therapy was permitted; over 35% had received some. Regarding the study as a whole: CD8+ T cells averaged more expanded clones than CD4+.

As regards this clone: Its antigen is not identified.

The table came from immunoSEQ multiplex PCR; TCRdb's copy has only in-frame clones and leaves some out. The repertoire holds roughly 22,000 clones, 70% to 90% seen once, with 25% to 30% in the top ten. Sample: CD4+ or CD8+ T cells sorted from blood, taken in a trial of the OX40 agonist ivuxolimab. The receptor was derived from an adult with an advanced solid tumor such as melanoma, head and neck, liver or kidney cancer.

The CDR3 spells CASSETSGVWNEQFF. In nucleotides, the CDR3 is TGTGCCAGCAGTGAGACTAGCGGGGTATGGAATGAGCAGTTCTTC. This chain links TRBV27 with TRBJ2-1; TRBD2 aligns across 11 bases. Germline CDR1 is MNHEY and CDR2 is SMNVEV (reference sequence). With V trimmed by 5 bases and J by 7 bases, 7 bases remained unmatched. This CDR3 comprises 15 residues.